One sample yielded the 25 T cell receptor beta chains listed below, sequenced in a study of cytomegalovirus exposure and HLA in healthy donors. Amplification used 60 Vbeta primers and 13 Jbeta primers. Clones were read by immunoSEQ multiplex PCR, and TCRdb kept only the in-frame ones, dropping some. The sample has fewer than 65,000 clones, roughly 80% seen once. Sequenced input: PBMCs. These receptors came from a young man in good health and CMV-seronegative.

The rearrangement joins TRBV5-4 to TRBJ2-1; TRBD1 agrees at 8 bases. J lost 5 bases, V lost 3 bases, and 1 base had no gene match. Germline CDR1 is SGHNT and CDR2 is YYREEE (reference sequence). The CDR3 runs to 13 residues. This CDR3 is CASSWGQDNEQFF. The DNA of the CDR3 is TGTGCCAGCAGCTGGGGACAGGACAATGAGCAGTTCTTC.

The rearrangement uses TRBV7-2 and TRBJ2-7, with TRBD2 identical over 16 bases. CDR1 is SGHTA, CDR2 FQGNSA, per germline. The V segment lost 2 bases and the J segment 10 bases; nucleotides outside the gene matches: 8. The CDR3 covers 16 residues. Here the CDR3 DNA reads TGTGCCAGCAGCTTACACGGGACTAGCGGGAGGGCCGATCAGTACTTC. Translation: CASSLHGTSGRADQYF.

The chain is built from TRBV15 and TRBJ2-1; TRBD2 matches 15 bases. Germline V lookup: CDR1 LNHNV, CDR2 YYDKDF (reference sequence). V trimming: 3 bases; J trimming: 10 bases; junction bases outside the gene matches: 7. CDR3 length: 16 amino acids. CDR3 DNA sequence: TGTGCCACCAGCAGTCGTACGGGACTAGCGGGAGGAGAGCAGTTCTTC. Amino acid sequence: CATSSRTGLAGGEQFF.

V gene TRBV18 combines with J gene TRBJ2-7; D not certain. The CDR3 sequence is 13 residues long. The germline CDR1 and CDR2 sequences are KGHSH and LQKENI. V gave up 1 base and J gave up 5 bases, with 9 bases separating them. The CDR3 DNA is TGTGCCAGCTCACCACTCTTTCAGGACGAGCAGTACTTC. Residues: CASSPLFQDEQYF.

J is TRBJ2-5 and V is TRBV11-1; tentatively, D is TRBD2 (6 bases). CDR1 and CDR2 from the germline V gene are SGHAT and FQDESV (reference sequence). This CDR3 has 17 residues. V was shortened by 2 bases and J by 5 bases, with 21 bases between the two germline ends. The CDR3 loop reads CASSLMSGGDAGETQYF. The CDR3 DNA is TGTGCCAGCAGCTTAATGTCAGGTGGGGACGCGGGGGAGACCCAGTACTTC. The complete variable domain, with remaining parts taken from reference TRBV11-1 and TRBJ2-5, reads EAEVAQSPRYKITEKSQAVAFWCDPISGHATLYWYRQILGQGPELLVQFQDESVVDDSQLPKDRFSAERLKGVDSTLKIQPAELGDSAMYLCASSLMSGGDAGETQYFGPGTRLLVL.

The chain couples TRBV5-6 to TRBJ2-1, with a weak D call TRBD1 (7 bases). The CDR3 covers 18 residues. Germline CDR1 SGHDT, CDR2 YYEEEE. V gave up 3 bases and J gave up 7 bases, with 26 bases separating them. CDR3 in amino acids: CASSSYGLRPGGGNEQFF. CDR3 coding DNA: TGTGCCAGCAGCTCATATGGACTAAGGCCAGGGGGTGGGAATGAGCAGTTCTTC.

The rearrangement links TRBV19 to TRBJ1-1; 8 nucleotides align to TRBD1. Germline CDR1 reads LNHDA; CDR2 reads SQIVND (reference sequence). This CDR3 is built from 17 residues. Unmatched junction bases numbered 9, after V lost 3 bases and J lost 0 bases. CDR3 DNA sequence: TGTGCCAGTAGTATGAGGAGACAGGGGCCCATGAACACTGAAGCTTTCTTT. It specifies CASSMRRQGPMNTEAFF.

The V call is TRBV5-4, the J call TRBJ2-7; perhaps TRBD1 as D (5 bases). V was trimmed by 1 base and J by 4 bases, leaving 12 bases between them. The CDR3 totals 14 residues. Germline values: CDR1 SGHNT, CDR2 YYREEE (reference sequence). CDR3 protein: CASSLKQGTYEQYF. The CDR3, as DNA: TGTGCCAGCAGCTTGAAGCAGGGTACTTACGAGCAGTACTTC.

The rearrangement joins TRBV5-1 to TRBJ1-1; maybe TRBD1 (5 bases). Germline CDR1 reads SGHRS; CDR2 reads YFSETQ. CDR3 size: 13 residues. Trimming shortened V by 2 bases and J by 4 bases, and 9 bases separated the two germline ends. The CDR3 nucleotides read TGCGCCAGCAGCTTCAGGGCGGCCACTGAAGCTTTCTTT. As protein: CASSFRAATEAFF.

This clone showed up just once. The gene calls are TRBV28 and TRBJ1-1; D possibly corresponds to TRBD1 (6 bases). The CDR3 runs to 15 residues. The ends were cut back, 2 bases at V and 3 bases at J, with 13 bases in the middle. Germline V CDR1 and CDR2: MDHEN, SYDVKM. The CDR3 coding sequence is TGTGCCAGCAGTTTACCACAGGGCGGCCACACTGAAGCTTTCTTT. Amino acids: CASSLPQGGHTEAFF.

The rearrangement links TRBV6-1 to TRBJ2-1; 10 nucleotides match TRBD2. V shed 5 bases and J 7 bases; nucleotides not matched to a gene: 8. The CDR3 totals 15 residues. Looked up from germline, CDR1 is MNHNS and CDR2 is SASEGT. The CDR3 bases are TGTGCCAGCAGTACCCTAGCGGGAGCCTCTAATGAGCAGTTCTTC. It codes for CASSTLAGASNEQFF.

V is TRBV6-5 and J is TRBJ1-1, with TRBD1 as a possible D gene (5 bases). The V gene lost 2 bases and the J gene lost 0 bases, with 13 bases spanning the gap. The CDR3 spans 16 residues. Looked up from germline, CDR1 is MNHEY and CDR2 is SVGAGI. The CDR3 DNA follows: TGTGCCAGCAGTTACGGCGGGGGGGGGATGAACACTGAAGCTTTCTTT. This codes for CASSYGGGGMNTEAFF.

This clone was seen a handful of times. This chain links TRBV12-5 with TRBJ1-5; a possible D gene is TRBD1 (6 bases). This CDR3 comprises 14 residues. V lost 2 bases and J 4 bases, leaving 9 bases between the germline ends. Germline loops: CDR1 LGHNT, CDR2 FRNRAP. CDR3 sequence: CASGLWQGNQPQHF. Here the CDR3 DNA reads TGTGCTAGTGGTTTGTGGCAGGGGAATCAGCCCCAGCATTTT.

The DNA of the CDR3 is TGTGCCAGCAGTTTATATACAGGCCACCGCTATAGCAATCAGCCCCAGCATTTT. Translated: CASSLYTGHRYSNQPQHF. V usage is TRBV28 and J usage is TRBJ1-5, with D possibly matching TRBD1 (5 bases). Trimming removed 1 base at V and 0 bases at J, with 16 bases between. Germline V lookup: CDR1 MDHEN, CDR2 SYDVKM. The CDR3 length is 18 residues.

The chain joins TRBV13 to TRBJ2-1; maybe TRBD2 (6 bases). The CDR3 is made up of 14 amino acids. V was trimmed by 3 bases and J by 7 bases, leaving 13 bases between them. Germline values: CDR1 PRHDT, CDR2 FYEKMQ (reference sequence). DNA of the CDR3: TGTGCCAGCAGCTTTCTTGTGCGGGGAAATGAGCAGTTCTTC. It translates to CASSFLVRGNEQFF. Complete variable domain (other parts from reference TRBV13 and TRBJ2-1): AAGVIQSPRHLIKEKRETATLKCYPIPRHDTVYWYQQGPGQDPQFLISFYEKMQSDKGSIPDRFSAQQFSDYHSELNMSSLELGDSALYFCASSFLVRGNEQFFGPGTRLTVL.

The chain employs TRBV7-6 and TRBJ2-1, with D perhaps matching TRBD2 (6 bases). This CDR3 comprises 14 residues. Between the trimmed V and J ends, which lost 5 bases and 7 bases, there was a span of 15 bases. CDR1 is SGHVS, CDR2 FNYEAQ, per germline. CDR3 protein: CASSPSSGDNEQFF. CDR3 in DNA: TGTGCCAGCAGCCCATCATCGGGGGATAATGAGCAGTTCTTC.

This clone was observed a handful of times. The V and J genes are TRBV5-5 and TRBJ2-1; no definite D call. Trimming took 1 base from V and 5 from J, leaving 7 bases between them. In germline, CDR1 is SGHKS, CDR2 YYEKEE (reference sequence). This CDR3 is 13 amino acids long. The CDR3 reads CASSLWQDNEQFF. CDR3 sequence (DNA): TGTGCCAGCAGCTTGTGGCAGGACAATGAGCAGTTCTTC. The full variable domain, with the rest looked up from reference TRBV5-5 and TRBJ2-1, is DAGVTQSPTHLIKTRGQQVTLRCSPISGHKSVSWYQQVLGQGPQFIFQYYEKEERGRGNFPDRFSARQFPNYSSELNVNALLLGDSALYLCASSLWQDNEQFFGPGTRLTVL.

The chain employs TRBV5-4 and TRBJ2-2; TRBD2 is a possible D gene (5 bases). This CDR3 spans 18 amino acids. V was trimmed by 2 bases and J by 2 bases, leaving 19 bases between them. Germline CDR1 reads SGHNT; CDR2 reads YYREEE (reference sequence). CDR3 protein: CASSFSLIGRDNTGELFF. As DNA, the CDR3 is TGTGCCAGCAGCTTTTCGTTGATAGGTCGGGATAACACCGGGGAGCTGTTTTTT.

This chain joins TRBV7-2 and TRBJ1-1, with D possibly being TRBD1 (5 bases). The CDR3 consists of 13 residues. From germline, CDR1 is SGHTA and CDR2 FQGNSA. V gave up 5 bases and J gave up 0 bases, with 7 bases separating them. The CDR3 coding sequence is TGTGCCAGCAGCCAGACAGTGAACACTGAAGCTTTCTTT. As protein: CASSQTVNTEAFF.

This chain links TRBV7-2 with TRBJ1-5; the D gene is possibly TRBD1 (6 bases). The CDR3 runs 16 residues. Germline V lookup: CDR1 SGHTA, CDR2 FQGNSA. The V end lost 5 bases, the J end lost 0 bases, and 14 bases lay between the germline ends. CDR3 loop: CASSTTGPPSNQPQHF. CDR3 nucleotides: TGTGCCAGCAGCACTACAGGGCCTCCTAGCAATCAGCCCCAGCATTTT.

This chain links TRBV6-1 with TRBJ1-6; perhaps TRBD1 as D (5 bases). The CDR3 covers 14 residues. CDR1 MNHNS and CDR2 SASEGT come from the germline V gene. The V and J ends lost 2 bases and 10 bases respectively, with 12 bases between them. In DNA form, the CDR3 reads TGTGCCAGCAGTGAACAGGGCCTAGGGTCACCCCTCCACTTT. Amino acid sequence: CASSEQGLGSPLHF.

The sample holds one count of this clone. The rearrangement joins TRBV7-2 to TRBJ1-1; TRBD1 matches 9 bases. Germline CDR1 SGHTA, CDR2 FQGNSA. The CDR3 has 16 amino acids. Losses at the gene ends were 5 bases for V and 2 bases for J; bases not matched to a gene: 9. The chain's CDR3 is CASSQRDRVLNTEAFF. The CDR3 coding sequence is TGTGCCAGCAGCCAGAGGGACAGGGTCTTAAACACTGAAGCTTTCTTT.

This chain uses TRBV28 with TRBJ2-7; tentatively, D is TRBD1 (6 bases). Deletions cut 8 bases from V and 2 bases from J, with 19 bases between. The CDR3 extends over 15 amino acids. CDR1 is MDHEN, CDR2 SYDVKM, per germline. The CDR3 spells CASVRGIGVPYEQYF. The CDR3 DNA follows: TGTGCCAGCGTGAGGGGGATTGGGGTCCCCTACGAGCAGTACTTC.

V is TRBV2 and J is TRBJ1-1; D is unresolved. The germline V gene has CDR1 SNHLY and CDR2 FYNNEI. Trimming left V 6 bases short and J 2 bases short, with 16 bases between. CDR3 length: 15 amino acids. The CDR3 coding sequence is TGTGCCAGCAGGCTTCACGGGGAAATAAACACTGAAGCTTTCTTT. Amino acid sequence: CASRLHGEINTEAFF. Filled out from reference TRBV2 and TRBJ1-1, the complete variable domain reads EPEVTQTPSHQVTQMGQEVILRCVPISNHLYFYWYRQILGQKVEFLVSFYNNEISEKSEIFDDQFSVERPDGSNFTLKIRSTKLEDSAMYFCASRLHGEINTEAFFGQGTRLTVV.

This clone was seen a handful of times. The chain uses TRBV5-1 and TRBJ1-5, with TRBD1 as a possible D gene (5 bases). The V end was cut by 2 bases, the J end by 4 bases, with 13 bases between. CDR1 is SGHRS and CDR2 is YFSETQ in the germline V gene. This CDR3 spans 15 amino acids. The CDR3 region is CASSFSGTENQPQHF. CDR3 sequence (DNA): TGCGCCAGCAGCTTTAGTGGGACTGAGAATCAGCCCCAGCATTTT.